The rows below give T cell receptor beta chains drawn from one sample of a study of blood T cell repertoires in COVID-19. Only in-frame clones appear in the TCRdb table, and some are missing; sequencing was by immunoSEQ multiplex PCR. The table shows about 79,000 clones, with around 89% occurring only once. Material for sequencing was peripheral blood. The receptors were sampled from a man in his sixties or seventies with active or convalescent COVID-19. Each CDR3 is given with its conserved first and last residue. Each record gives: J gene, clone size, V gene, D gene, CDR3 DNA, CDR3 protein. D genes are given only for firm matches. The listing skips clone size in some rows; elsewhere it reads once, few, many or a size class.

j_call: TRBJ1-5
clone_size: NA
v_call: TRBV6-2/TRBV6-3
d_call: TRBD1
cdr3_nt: TGTGCCAGCAGTTCCACAGGGGGCTGGCAGCCCCAGCATTTT
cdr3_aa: CASSSTGGWQPQHF

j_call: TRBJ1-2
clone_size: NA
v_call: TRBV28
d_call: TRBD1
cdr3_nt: TGTGCCAGCAGAAAAAACAGGGGGCGCGGCTATGGCTACACCTTC
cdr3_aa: CASRKNRGRGYGYTF

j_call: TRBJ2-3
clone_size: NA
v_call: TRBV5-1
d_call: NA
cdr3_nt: TGCGCCAGCAGCGGGGGCATTAGCACAGATACGCAGTATTTT
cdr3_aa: CASSGGISTDTQYF

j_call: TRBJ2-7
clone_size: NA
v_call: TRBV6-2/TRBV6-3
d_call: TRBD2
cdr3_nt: TGTGCCAGCAGTATCGGACTAGCGACGGGGCAGTACTTC
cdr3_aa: CASSIGLATGQYF

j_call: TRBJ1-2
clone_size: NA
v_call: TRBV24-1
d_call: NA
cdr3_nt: TGTGCCACCAGTGATTTTTCGGGGGTTGGCTACACCTTC
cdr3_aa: CATSDFSGVGYTF

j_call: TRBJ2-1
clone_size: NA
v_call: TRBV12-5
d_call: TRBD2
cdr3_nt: TGTGCTAGTGGTTTGGTATCGGGACTAGTCTATGAGCAGTTCTTC
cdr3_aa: CASGLVSGLVYEQFF

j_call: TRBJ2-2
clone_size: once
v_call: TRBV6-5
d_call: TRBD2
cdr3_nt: TGTGCCACCCGGGGGGGAACGAACACCGGGGAGCTGTTTTTT
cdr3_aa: CATRGGTNTGELFF

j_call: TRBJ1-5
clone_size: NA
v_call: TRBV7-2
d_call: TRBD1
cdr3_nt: TGTGCCAGCAGCTTAAACGACAGGGTTAACAATCAGCCCCAGCATTTT
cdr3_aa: CASSLNDRVNNQPQHF

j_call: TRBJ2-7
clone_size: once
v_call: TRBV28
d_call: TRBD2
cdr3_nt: TGTGCCAGCAGTTCCAGGGGACTAGCGGGAAGAGGGTACGAGCAGTACTTC
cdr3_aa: CASSSRGLAGRGYEQYF

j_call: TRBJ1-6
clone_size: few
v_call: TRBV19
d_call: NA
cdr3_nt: TGTGCCAGTAGTACCGGACAGTATAATTCACCCCTCCACTTT
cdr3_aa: CASSTGQYNSPLHF

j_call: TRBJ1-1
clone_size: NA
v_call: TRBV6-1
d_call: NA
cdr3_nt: TGTGCCAGCAGTGAGGCAGGGTACGCCACTGAAGCTTTCTTT
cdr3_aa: CASSEAGYATEAFF

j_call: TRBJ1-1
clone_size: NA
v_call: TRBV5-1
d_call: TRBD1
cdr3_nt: TGCGCCAGCAGCTCGACAGGGAGGTCCACTGAAGCTTTCTTT
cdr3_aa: CASSSTGRSTEAFF

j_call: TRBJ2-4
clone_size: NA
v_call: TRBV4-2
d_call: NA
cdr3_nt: TGTGCCAGCAGCCAGTCCCTGGGGAGGGGGTTCAACATTCAGTACTTC
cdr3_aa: CASSQSLGRGFNIQYF

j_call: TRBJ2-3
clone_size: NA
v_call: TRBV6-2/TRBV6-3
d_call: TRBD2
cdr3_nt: TGTGCCAGCAGTTACAGCGGGATTAGCACAGATACGCAGTATTTT
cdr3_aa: CASSYSGISTDTQYF

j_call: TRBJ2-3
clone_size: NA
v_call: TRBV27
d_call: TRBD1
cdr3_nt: TGTGCCAGCGCCCAGGGACAGGGAGTCACGCAGTATTTT
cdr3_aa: CASAQGQGVTQYF

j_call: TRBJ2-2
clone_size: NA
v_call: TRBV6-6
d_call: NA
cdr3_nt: TGTGCCAGCAGTCGAACGGGGGTTACGAACACCGGGGAGCTGTTTTTT
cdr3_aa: CASSRTGVTNTGELFF

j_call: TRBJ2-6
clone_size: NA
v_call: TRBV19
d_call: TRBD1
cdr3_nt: TGTGCCAGTAGTATATGGGACAGCCCCTCTGGGGCCAACGTCCTGACTTTC
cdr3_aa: CASSIWDSPSGANVLTF

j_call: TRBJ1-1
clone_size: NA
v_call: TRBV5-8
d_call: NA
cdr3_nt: TGTGCCAGCAGCTTGGAGGGCAGGGGTATGAACACTGAAGCTTTCTTT
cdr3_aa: CASSLEGRGMNTEAFF

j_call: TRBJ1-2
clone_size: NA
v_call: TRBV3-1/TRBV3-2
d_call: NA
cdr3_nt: TGTGCCAGCAGTCCCTCTCAGGGTTCGCTAGGGCAGCATGGCTACACCTTC
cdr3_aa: CASSPSQGSLGQHGYTF

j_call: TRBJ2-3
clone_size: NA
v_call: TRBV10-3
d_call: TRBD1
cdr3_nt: TGTGCCATCAGTTGGGACAGGGAAGATACGCAGTATTTT
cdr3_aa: CAISWDREDTQYF

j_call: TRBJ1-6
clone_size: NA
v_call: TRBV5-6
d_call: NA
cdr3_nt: TGTGCCAGCAGCATACGCAGAAGAGGACAGAGCTATAATTCACCCCTCCACTTT
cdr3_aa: CASSIRRRGQSYNSPLHF

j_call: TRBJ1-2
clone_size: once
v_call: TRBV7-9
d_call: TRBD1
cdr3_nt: TGTGCCAGCAGCCGACAGGGCGGCTATGGCTACACCTTC
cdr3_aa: CASSRQGGYGYTF

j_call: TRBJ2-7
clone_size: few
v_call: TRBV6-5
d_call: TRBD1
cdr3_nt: TGTGCCAGCAGCGGGACAGTTACTACCTACGAGCAGTACTTC
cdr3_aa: CASSGTVTTYEQYF

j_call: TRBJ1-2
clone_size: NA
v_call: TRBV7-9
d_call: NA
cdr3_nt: TGTGCCAGCAGCCTCGCGGGGGCCCATCAAGGCTACACCTTC
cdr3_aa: CASSLAGAHQGYTF

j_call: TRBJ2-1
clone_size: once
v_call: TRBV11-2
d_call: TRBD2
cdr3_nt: TGTGCCAGCAGCACTAGCGGGAGAAATGAGCAGTTCTTC
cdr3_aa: CASSTSGRNEQFF

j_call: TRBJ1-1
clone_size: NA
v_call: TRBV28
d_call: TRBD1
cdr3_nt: TGTGCGGTAGGGACAGGGGCTAATTGGGACACTGAAGCTTTCTTT
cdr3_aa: CAVGTGANWDTEAFF

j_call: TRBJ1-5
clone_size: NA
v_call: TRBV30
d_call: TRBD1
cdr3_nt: TGTGCCTGGAGTTCACAGGGGACTCAGCCCCAGCATTTT
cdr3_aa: CAWSSQGTQPQHF

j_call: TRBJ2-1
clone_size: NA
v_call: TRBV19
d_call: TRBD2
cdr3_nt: TGTGCCAGTAGTCCGGGACTAGCGGGGCTCCGGTTCTTC
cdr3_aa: CASSPGLAGLRFF

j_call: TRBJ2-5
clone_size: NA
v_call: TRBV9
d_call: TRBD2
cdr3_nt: TGTGCCAGCAGCGGCGGGACTAGCCAAGAGACCCAGTACTTC
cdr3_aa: CASSGGTSQETQYF

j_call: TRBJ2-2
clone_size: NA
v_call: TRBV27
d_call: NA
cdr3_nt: TGTGCCAGCAGTTTATCCCTCGTCTCGCAGTCCACCGGGGAGCTGTTTTTT
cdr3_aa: CASSLSLVSQSTGELFF

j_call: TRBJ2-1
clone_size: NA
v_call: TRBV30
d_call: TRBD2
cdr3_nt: TGTGCCTGGAGCATAAGGACTAGCGGGAGTTTAGCTGAGCAGTTCTTC
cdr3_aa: CAWSIRTSGSLAEQFF

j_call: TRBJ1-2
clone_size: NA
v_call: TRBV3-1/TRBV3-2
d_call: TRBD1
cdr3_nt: TGTGCCAGCAGCCAAGCCCTCAGGGGGGATCACTATGGCTACACCTTC
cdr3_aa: CASSQALRGDHYGYTF

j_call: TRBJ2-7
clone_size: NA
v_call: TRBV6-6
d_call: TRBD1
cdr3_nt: TGTGCCAGCAGCTCGACCGGGACAGGGGATTACGAGCAGTACTTC
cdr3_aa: CASSSTGTGDYEQYF

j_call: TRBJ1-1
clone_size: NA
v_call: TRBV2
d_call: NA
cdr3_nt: TGTGCCAGCAGTTTGCGGGTATCCAGGACTGAAGCTTTCTTT
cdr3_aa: CASSLRVSRTEAFF

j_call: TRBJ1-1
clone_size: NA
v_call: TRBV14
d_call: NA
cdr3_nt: TGTGCCAGCAGCTCAAACCGGGACATAACTGAAGCTTTCTTT
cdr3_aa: CASSSNRDITEAFF

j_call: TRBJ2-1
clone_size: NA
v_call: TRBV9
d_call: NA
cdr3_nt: TGTGCCAGCAGCGTAGAGAGTACTGAGCAGTTCTTC
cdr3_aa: CASSVESTEQFF

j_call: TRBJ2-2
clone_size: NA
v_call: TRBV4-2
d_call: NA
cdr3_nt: TGTGCCAGCAGCCAAGGCGGCCCATCCTTAAGTGCCGGGGAGCTGTTTTTT
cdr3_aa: CASSQGGPSLSAGELFF

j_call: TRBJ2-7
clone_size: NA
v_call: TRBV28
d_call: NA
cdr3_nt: TGTGCCAGCAGTTTATTGACGTGGGGGGTTTGGACAAGGGAGCAGTACTTC
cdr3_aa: CASSLLTWGVWTREQYF

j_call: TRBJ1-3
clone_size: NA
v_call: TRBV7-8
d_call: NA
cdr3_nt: TGTGCCAGCAGCTTAGGAGGGACACTAGGAAACACCATATATTTT
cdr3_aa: CASSLGGTLGNTIYF

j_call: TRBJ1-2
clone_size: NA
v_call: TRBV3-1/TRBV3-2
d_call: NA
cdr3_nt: TGTGCCAGCAGCCAACAGGGATCGGTGGGCTACACCTTC
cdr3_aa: CASSQQGSVGYTF

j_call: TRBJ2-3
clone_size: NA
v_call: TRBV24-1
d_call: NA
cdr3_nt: TGTGCCACCGGTAGTGGGCAGGGATCGGATACGCAGTATTTT
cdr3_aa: CATGSGQGSDTQYF

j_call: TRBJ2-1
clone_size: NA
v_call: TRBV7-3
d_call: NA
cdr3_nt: TGTGCCAGCAGCTTCTACTCCTACAATGAGCAGTTCTTC
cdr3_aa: CASSFYSYNEQFF

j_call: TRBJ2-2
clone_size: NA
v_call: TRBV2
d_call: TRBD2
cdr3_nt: TGTGCCAGCCTTAGCGGGAGGGTAACCGGGGAGCTGTTTTTT
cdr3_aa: CASLSGRVTGELFF